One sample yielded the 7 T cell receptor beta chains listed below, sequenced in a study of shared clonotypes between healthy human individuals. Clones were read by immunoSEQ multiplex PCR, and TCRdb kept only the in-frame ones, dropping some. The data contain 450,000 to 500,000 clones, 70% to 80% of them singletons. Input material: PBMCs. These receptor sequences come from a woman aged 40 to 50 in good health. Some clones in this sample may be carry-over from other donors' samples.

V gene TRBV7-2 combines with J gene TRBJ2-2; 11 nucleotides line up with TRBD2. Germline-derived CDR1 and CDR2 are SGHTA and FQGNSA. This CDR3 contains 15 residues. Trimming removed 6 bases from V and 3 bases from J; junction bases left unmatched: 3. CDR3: CASRSTSGDTGELFF. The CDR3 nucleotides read TGTGCCAGCAGATCGACTAGCGGGGACACCGGGGAGCTGTTTTTT.

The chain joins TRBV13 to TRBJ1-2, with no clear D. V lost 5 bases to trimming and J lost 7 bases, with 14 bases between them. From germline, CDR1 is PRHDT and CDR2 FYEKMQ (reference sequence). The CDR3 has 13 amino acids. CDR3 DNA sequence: TGTGCCAGCAGCGTCCGGGAAAGAGGTGGCTACACCTTC. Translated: CASSVRERGGYTF. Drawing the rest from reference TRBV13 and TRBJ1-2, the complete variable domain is AAGVIQSPRHLIKEKRETATLKCYPIPRHDTVYWYQQGPGQDPQFLISFYEKMQSDKGSIPDRFSAQQFSDYHSELNMSSLELGDSALYFCASSVRERGGYTFGSGTRLTVV.

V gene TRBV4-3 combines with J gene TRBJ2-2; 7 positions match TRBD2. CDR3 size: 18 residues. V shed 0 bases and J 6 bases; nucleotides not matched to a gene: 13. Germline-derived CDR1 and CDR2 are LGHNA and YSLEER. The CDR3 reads CASSQEGLTGGSPGELFF. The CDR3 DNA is TGCGCCAGCAGCCAAGAAGGGCTAACGGGAGGATCTCCCGGGGAGCTGTTTTTT.

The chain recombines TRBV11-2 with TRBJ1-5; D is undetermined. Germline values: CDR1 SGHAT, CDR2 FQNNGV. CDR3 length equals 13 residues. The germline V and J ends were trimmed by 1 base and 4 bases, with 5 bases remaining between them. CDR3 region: CASSLGPNQPQHF. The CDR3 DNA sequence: TGTGCCAGCAGCTTAGGGCCTAATCAGCCCCAGCATTTT. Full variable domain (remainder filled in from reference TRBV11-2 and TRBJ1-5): EAGVAQSPRYKIIEKRQSVAFWCNPISGHATLYWYQQILGQGPKLLIQFQNNGVVDDSQLPKDRFSAERLKGVDSTLKIQPAKLEDSAVYLCASSLGPNQPQHFGDGTRLSIL.

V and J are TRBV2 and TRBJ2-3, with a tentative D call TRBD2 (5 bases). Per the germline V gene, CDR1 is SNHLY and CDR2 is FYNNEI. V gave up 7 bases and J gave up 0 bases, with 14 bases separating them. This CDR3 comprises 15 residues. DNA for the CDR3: TGTGCCAGCACCAGGCGGGTTGGGAGCACAGATACGCAGTATTTT. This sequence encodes CASTRRVGSTDTQYF.

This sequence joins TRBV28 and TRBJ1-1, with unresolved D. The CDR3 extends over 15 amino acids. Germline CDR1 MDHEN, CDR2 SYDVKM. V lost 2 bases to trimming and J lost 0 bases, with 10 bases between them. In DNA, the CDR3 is TGTGCCAGCAGTTTAATCCCTGGGATGAACACTGAAGCTTTCTTT. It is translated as CASSLIPGMNTEAFF.

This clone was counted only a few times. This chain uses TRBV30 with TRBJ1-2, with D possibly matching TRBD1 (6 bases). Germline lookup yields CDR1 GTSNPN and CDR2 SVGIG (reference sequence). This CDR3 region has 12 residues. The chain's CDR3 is CALTGDSYGYTF. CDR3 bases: TGTGCTTTGACAGGAGATAGTTATGGCTACACCTTC.